The 13 T cell receptor beta chains below come from one sample, sequenced in a study of regulatory and conventional T cells in RAG deficiency. Conventional CD4+ T cells were sorted from blood as CD25-low CD127-high cells. Using immunoSEQ multiplex PCR, the repertoire was profiled, and TCRdb retains in-frame clones only, with some absent. The table lists under 35,000 clones, 76% of them singletons. The same specimen was also included in a second study, on regulatory T cells. That report adds: The PCR used 52 TRBV and 13 TRBJ primers.

Sequenced: CD4+ effector T cells sorted from blood. These receptors all come from a human donor in good health.

CDR3 in amino acids: CASSLARRGGTQYF. For the CDR3, the DNA is TGTGCCAGCAGCTTAGCGAGGAGGGGGGGGACCCAGTACTTC. The chain couples TRBV7-8 to TRBJ2-5; the D gene is possibly TRBD2 (7 bases). The germline V and J ends were trimmed by 0 bases and 7 bases, with 12 bases remaining between them. Germline V gives CDR1 SGHVS, CDR2 FQNEAQ. CDR3 size: 14 residues.

The chain employs TRBV4-1 and TRBJ1-2; possibly TRBD1 for D (5 bases). This CDR3 has 17 residues. With 0 bases removed from V and 0 bases from J, the gap between germline ends came to 14 bases. Germline V CDR1 and CDR2: MGHRA, YSYEKL. The CDR3 region is CASSQDLRWGTNYGYTF. The CDR3, as DNA: TGCGCCAGCAGCCAAGATTTGAGATGGGGGACTAACTATGGCTACACCTTC.

The gene calls are TRBV7-2 and TRBJ2-5, with 15 bases identical to TRBD2. CDR3 size: 15 residues. V shed 6 bases, J shed 2 bases, and the junction held 1 base outside the gene matches. In germline, CDR1 is SGHTA, CDR2 FQGNSA. This CDR3 is CASRGLAGGQETQYF. In DNA, the CDR3 is TGTGCCAGCAGGGGACTAGCGGGGGGTCAAGAGACCCAGTACTTC.

The V gene is TRBV27, the J gene TRBJ1-1; possible D gene TRBD1, 6 bases. CDR3 size: 15 residues. Germline-derived CDR1 and CDR2 are MNHEY and SMNVEV (reference sequence). V lost 5 bases and J lost 0, with 13 bases in between. For the CDR3, the DNA is TGTGCCAGCAGTGCGCCCAGGGGAATGAACACTGAAGCTTTCTTT. It codes for CASSAPRGMNTEAFF.

The chain recombines TRBV7-3 with TRBJ1-2; 7 positions match TRBD1. V lost 4 bases and J lost 8; bases outside the gene matches: 7. Germline CDR1 and CDR2: SGHTA and FQGTGA. This CDR3 region has 13 residues. CDR3 loop: CASSSGQNAGYTF. The CDR3 region has the DNA TGTGCCAGCAGCTCGGGACAGAATGCGGGCTACACCTTC.

The gene calls are TRBV6-1 and TRBJ1-2, with 8 nucleotides matching TRBD1. The ends lost 7 bases at V and 0 bases at J; junction bases unmatched: 1. The CDR3 contains 13 residues. The germline CDR1 and CDR2 sequences are MNHNS and SASEGT. The CDR3 DNA sequence: TGTGCCAGCACGACAGGGGCTAACTATGGCTACACCTTC. Its translation: CASTTGANYGYTF.

Only a few counts were recorded for this clone. The chain carries TRBV27 and TRBJ1-2; D is possibly TRBD1 (5 bases). V gave up 5 bases and J gave up 0 bases, with 13 bases separating them. This CDR3 is 15 amino acids long. The germline V gene encodes CDR1 MNHEY and CDR2 SMNVEV (reference sequence). CDR3 DNA: TGTGCCAGCAGTACGACAGCTGGCCCTAACTATGGCTACACCTTC. Protein product: CASSTTAGPNYGYTF.

This clone was observed a handful of times. The V gene is TRBV9, the J gene TRBJ1-3; D unresolved. This CDR3 has 14 amino acids. Germline CDR1 is SGDLS and CDR2 is YYNGEE. Trimming shortened V by 0 bases and J by 1 base, and 5 bases separated the two germline ends. The CDR3 region is CASSVVESGNTIYF. The CDR3 region has the DNA TGTGCCAGCAGCGTAGTGGAGTCTGGAAACACCATATATTTT.

This clone was detected only a few times. J is TRBJ1-2 and V is TRBV9; D is possibly TRBD1 (6 bases). CDR1 and CDR2 (germline): SGDLS, YYNGEE. V was trimmed by 0 bases and J by 4 bases, leaving 10 bases between them. This CDR3 comprises 14 residues. Here the CDR3 reads CASSVGQGPYGYTF. In nucleotides, the CDR3 is TGTGCCAGCAGCGTAGGTCAGGGGCCCTATGGCTACACCTTC.

The V and J genes are TRBV6-6 and TRBJ1-5, with a weak D call TRBD1 (6 bases). Germline V gene data show CDR1 as MNHNY and CDR2 as SVGAGI (reference sequence). CDR3 size: 13 residues. With 7 bases removed from V and 5 bases from J, the gap between germline ends came to 12 bases. CDR3 residues: CASKSSGDQPQHF. DNA of the CDR3: TGTGCCAGCAAATCCTCAGGGGATCAGCCCCAGCATTTT.

The CDR3 is CASSRSGVQYEQYF. The DNA for the CDR3 is TGTGCCAGTAGCCGATCGGGGGTTCAGTACGAGCAGTACTTC. The V gene is TRBV19, the J gene TRBJ2-7; weak D call: TRBD2 (6 bases). V was clipped by 6 bases and J by 4 bases, with 16 bases between them. Germline assignment: CDR1 LNHDA and CDR2 SQIVND (reference sequence). The CDR3 is 14 amino acids.

The gene calls are TRBV28 and TRBJ2-4; 8 nucleotides match TRBD2. The CDR3 is 15 amino acids. The V gene end was trimmed by 5 bases and the J gene end by 9 bases; junction bases not matched to a gene: 12. Germline CDR1 reads MDHEN; CDR2 reads SYDVKM. The CDR3 DNA sequence: TGTGCCAGCAGTACTTCTGGCGGGGGGTGGAGCATTCAGTACTTC. Its translation is CASSTSGGGWSIQYF.

CDR3 DNA: TGTGCCAGTAGTATTCCCTGGACGTTTGAAGCTTTCTTT. As protein: CASSIPWTFEAFF. The chain employs TRBV19 and TRBJ1-1; D unresolved. Trimming cost V 3 bases and J 7 bases, with 12 bases left between them. Per germline, CDR1 LNHDA and CDR2 SQIVND (reference sequence). This CDR3 has 13 amino acids.